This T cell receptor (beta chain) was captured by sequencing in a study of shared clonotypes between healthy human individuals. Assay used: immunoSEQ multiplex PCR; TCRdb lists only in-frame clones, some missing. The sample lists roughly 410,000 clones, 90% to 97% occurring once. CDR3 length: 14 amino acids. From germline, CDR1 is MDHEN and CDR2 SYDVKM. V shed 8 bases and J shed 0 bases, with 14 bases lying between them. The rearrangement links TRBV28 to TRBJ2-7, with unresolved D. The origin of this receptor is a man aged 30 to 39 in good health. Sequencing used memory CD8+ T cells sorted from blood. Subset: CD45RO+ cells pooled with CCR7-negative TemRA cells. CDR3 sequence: CASRPQASSYEQYF. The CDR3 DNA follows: TGTGCCAGCCGCCCCCAGGCTAGCTCCTACGAGCAGTACTTC. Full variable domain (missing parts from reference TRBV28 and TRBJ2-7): DVKVTQSSRYLVKRTGEKVFLECVQDMDHENMFWYRQDPGLGLRLIYFSYDVKMKEKGDIPEGYSVSREKKERFSLILESASTNQTSMYLCASRPQASSYEQYFGPGTRLTVT.